This T cell receptor beta chain comes out of a study of T cell repertoires in cytomegalovirus infection. In the case of this clonotype: Its target is not known.

The CDR3 covers 16 residues. V trimming: 3 bases; J trimming: 3 bases; junction bases outside the gene matches: 7. The germline V gene encodes CDR1 MGHRA and CDR2 YSYEKL. TCRdb re-derived calls from the reads in MiXCR, one entry per CDR3 protein. This table holds about 830,000 distinct CDR3 sequences, 30% to 35% found once. This chain connects TRBV4-1 to TRBJ2-7, with 11 nucleotides matching TRBD1. The sequence derives from a human donor in good health (CMV status not recorded). Some clones in this sample may be carry-over from other donors' samples. Sequenced material: cultured CD8+ T cells from PBMCs, taken from culture after CMV antigen stimulation. CDR3 coding DNA: TGCGCCAGCAGCCACCTCTGGACAGGGGGCGGCTACGAGCAGTACTTC. Its translation: CASSHLWTGGGYEQYF.